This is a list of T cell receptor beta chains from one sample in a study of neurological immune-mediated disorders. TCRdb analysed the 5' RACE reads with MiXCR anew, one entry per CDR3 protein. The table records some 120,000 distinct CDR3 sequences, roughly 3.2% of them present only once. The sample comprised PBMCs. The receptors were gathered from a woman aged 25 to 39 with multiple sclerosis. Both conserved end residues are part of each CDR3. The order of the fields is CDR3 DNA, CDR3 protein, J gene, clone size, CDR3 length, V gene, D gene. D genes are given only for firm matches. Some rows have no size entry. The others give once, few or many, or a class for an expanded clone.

CDR3nt: TGCGCCAGCAGCTTCGGGGGATCGAGCTCCTACGAGCAGTACTTC
CDR3aa: CASSFGGSSSYEQYF
j_gene: TRBJ2-7
abundance: many
len: 15
v_gene: TRBV5-1
d_gene: -

CDR3nt: -
CDR3aa: CASSSSGGFTDTQYF
j_gene: TRBJ2-3
abundance: many
len: 15
v_gene: TRBV3-1
d_gene: -

CDR3nt: TGTGCCAGCCGTACTTACAGGGAGGGAGAGACCCAGTACTTC
CDR3aa: CASRTYREGETQYF
j_gene: TRBJ2-5
abundance: many
len: 14
v_gene: TRBV27
d_gene: -

CDR3nt: TGCGCCAGCAGGCTCGGGACAGGGCTCGTCGAGCAGTACTTC
CDR3aa: CASRLGTGLVEQYF
j_gene: TRBJ2-7
abundance: -
len: 14
v_gene: TRBV5-1
d_gene: TRBD1

CDR3nt: TGTGCCAGCAGCGTAGCTACAGGGGGCCCGAACACTGAAGCTTTCTTT
CDR3aa: CASSVATGGPNTEAFF
j_gene: TRBJ1-1
abundance: many
len: 16
v_gene: TRBV9
d_gene: TRBD1

CDR3nt: TGTGCCAGCAGCCTTCCCGGGACAGGGAAATACGAGCAGTACTTC
CDR3aa: CASSLPGTGKYEQYF
j_gene: TRBJ2-7
abundance: many
len: 15
v_gene: TRBV5-6
d_gene: TRBD1

CDR3nt: TGTGCCAGCAGCTTAAAGACAGGGAACCACGAGCAGTACTTC
CDR3aa: CASSLKTGNHEQYF
j_gene: TRBJ2-7
abundance: many
len: 14
v_gene: TRBV7-2
d_gene: TRBD1

CDR3nt: TGCGCCAGCAACCTGCCTAGCACAGATACGCAGTATTTT
CDR3aa: CASNLPSTDTQYF
j_gene: TRBJ2-3
abundance: many
len: 13
v_gene: TRBV5-1
d_gene: -

CDR3nt: TGCGCCAGCAGCCAAGGACAGGGCCACCAGCCCCAGCATTTT
CDR3aa: CASSQGQGHQPQHF
j_gene: TRBJ1-5
abundance: many
len: 14
v_gene: TRBV4-1
d_gene: TRBD1

CDR3nt: TGCAGTGCAATCGGACTAGCCAGCACAGATACGCAGTATTTT
CDR3aa: CSAIGLASTDTQYF
j_gene: TRBJ2-3
abundance: many
len: 14
v_gene: TRBV20-1
d_gene: TRBD2

CDR3nt: TGTGCCAGTAGCAGCCCCGGGACAGGGGTTAAAGAAGAGCAGTACTTC
CDR3aa: CASSSPGTGVKEEQYF
j_gene: TRBJ2-7
abundance: many
len: 16
v_gene: TRBV19
d_gene: TRBD1

CDR3nt: TGCAGTGCTAGAGACAATATACTCCAATCCTCCTTCGGGCAGTACTTC
CDR3aa: CSARDNILQSSFGQYF
j_gene: TRBJ2-7
abundance: many
len: 16
v_gene: TRBV20-1
d_gene: -

CDR3nt: TGCGCCAGCAGCAAAGCGGGGGAGCTCACAGATACGCAGTATTTT
CDR3aa: CASSKAGELTDTQYF
j_gene: TRBJ2-3
abundance: few
len: 15
v_gene: TRBV10-1
d_gene: TRBD2

CDR3nt: TGTGCCAGCAGCTCGGGACACCAGCCGAACACCGGGGAGCTGTTTTTT
CDR3aa: CASSSGHQPNTGELFF
j_gene: TRBJ2-2
abundance: many
len: 16
v_gene: TRBV7-9
d_gene: -

CDR3nt: TGTGCCAGCAGCTTAGACCCGTTGTCTGGAAACACCATATATTTT
CDR3aa: CASSLDPLSGNTIYF
j_gene: TRBJ1-3
abundance: many
len: 15
v_gene: TRBV7-9
d_gene: -

CDR3nt: TGTGCCAGCAGCTTAGTGAGATCCTCGGGACAGCCCCAGCATTTT
CDR3aa: CASSLVRSSGQPQHF
j_gene: TRBJ1-5
abundance: many
len: 15
v_gene: TRBV7-2
d_gene: -

CDR3nt: TGCAGCGATGGGACCGTCTCTAGCACAGATACGCAGTATTTT
CDR3aa: CSDGTVSSTDTQYF
j_gene: TRBJ2-3
abundance: many
len: 14
v_gene: TRBV29-1
d_gene: -

CDR3nt: TGTGCCAGCAGGATTAAGGGGGCCCTGGAGAACACTGAAGCTTTCTTT
CDR3aa: CASRIKGALENTEAFF
j_gene: TRBJ1-1
abundance: -
len: 16
v_gene: TRBV27
d_gene: TRBD1

CDR3nt: TGTGCCAGCAGCCCGCCGTCGGCCGGCCGGGAGACCCAGTACTTC
CDR3aa: CASSPPSAGRETQYF
j_gene: TRBJ2-5
abundance: many
len: 15
v_gene: TRBV6-2/TRBV6-3
d_gene: -

CDR3nt: TGCAGTGCTAGAGGATTCAGGGACATAAGCTCCTACAATGAGCAGTTCTTC
CDR3aa: CSARGFRDISSYNEQFF
j_gene: TRBJ2-1
abundance: many
len: 17
v_gene: TRBV20-1
d_gene: -

CDR3nt: TGTGCCAGCAGTTCCCCGCTAGATCAGCCCCAGCATTTT
CDR3aa: CASSSPLDQPQHF
j_gene: TRBJ1-5
abundance: many
len: 13
v_gene: TRBV28
d_gene: -

CDR3nt: TGCGCCAGCAGCCAAGAAGGGGGCACTGAAGCTTTCTTT
CDR3aa: CASSQEGGTEAFF
j_gene: TRBJ1-1
abundance: many
len: 13
v_gene: TRBV4-3
d_gene: -

CDR3nt: TGCAGTGCTAGAGATCTGGGGGGGAGGGCCTACAATGAGCAGTTCTTC
CDR3aa: CSARDLGGRAYNEQFF
j_gene: TRBJ2-1
abundance: many
len: 16
v_gene: TRBV20-1
d_gene: TRBD2

CDR3nt: TGCGCCAGCAGCCAAGATCGGGAGTCAGGGTGGGACTATGGCTACACCTTC
CDR3aa: CASSQDRESGWDYGYTF
j_gene: TRBJ1-2
abundance: many
len: 17
v_gene: TRBV4-3
d_gene: -

CDR3nt: TGTGCCAGTAGTGCACAGGGGGCCCCAGGGGAGCTGTTTTTT
CDR3aa: CASSAQGAPGELFF
j_gene: TRBJ2-2
abundance: -
len: 14
v_gene: TRBV19
d_gene: TRBD1

CDR3nt: TGTGCCAGCAGCATCACTAGCGGGGCGCAGTTCTTC
CDR3aa: CASSITSGAQFF
j_gene: TRBJ2-1
abundance: many
len: 12
v_gene: TRBV7-2
d_gene: TRBD2

CDR3nt: TGTGCCAGTCGGGTTACAAGCATGAACACTGAAGCTTTCTTT
CDR3aa: CASRVTSMNTEAFF
j_gene: TRBJ1-1
abundance: many
len: 14
v_gene: TRBV6-5
d_gene: -

CDR3nt: TGTGCCAGCAGCTTTAGGAGTTCGGGAGGGAAATACAATGAGCAGTTCTTC
CDR3aa: CASSFRSSGGKYNEQFF
j_gene: TRBJ2-1
abundance: few
len: 17
v_gene: TRBV5-5
d_gene: TRBD2

CDR3nt: TGTGCCAGCAGCCTCGGACAGGGTGTGAACACTGAAGCTTTCTTT
CDR3aa: CASSLGQGVNTEAFF
j_gene: TRBJ1-1
abundance: many
len: 15
v_gene: TRBV7-2
d_gene: TRBD1

CDR3nt: TGCAGTGCCGCGGGACTAGCGGGGGGGAGCTCCTACAATGAGCAGTTCTTC
CDR3aa: CSAAGLAGGSSYNEQFF
j_gene: TRBJ2-1
abundance: many
len: 17
v_gene: TRBV20-1
d_gene: TRBD2

CDR3nt: TGTGCCAGCAGCTCAAAACAACTAGCGGGAAACAATGAGCAGTTCTTC
CDR3aa: CASSSKQLAGNNEQFF
j_gene: TRBJ2-1
abundance: many
len: 16
v_gene: TRBV7-9
d_gene: TRBD2